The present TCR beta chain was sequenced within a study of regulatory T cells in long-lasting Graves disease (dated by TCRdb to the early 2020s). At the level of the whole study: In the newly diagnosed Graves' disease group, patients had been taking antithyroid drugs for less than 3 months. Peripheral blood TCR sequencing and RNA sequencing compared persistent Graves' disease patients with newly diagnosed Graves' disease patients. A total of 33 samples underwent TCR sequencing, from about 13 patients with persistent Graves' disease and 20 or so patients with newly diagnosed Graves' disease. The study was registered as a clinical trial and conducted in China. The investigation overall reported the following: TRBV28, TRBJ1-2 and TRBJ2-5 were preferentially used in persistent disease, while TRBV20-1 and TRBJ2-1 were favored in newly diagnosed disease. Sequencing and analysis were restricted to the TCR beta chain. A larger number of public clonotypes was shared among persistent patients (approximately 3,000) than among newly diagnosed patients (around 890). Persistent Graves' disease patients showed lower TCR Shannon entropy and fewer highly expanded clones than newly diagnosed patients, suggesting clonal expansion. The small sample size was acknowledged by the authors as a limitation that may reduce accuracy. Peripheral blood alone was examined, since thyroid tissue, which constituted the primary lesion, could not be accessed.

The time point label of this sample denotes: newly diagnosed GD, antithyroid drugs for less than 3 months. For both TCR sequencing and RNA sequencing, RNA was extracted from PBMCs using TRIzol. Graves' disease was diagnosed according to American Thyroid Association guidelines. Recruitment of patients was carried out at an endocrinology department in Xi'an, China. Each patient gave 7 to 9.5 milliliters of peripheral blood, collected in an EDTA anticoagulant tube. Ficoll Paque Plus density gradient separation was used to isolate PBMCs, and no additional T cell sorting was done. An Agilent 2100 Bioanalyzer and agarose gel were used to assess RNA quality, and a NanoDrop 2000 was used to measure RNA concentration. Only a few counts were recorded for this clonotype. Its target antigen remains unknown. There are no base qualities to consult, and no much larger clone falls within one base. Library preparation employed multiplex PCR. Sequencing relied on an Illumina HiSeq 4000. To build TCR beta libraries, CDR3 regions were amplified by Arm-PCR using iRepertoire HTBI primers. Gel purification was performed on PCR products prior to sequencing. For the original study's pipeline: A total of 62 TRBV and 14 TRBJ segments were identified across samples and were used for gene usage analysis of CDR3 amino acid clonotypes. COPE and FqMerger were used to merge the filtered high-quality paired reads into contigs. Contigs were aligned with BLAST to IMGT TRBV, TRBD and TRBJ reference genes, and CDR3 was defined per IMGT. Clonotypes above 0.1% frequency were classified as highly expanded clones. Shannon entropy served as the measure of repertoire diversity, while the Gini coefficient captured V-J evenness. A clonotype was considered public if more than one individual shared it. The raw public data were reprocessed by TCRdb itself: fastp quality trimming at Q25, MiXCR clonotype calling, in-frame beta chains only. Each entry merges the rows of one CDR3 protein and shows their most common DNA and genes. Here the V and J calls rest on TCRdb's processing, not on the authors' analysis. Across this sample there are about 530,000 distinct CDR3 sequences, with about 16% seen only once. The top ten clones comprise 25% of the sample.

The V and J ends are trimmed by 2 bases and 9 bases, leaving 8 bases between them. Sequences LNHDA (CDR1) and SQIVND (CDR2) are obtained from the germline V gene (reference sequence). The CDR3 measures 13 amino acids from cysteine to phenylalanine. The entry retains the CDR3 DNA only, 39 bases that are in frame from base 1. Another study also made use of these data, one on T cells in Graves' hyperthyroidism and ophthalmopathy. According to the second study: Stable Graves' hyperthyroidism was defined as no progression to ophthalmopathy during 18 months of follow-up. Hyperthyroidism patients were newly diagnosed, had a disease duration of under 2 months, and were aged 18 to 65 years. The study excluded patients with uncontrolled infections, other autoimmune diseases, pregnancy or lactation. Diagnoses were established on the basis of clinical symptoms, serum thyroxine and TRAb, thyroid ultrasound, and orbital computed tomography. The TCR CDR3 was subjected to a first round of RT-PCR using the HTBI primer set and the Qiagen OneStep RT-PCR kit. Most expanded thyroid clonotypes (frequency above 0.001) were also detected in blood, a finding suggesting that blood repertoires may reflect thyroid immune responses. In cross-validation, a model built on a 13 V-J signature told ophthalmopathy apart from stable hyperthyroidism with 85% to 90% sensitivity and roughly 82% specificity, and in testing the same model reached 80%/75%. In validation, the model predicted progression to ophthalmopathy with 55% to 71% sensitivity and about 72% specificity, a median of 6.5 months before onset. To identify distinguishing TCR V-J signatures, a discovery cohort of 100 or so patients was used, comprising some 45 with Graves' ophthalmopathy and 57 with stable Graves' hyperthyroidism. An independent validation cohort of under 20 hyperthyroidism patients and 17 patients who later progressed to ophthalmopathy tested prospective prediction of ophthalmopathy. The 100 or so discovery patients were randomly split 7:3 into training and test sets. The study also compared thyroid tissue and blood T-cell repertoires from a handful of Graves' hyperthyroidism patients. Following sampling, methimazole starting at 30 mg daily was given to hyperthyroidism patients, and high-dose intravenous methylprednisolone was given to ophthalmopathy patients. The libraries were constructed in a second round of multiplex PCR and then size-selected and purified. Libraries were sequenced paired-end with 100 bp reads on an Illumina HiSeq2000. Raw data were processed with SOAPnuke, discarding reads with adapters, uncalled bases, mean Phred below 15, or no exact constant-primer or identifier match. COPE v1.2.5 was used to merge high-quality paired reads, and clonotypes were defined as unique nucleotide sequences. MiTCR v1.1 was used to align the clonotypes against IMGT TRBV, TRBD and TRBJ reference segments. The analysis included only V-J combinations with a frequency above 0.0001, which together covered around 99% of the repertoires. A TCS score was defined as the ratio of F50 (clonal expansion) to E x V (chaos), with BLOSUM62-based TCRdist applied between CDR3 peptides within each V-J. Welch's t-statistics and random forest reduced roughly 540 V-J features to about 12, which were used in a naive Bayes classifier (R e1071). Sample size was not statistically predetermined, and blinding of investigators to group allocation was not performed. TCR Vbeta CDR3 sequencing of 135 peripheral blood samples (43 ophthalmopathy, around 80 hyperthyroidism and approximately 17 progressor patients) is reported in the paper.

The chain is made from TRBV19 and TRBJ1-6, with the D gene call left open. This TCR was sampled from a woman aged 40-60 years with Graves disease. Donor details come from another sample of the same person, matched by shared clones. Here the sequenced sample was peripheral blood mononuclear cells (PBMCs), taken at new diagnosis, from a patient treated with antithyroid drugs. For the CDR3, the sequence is CASSISPGSPLHF. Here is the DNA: TGTGCCAGTAGTATATCGCCAGGTTCACCCCTCCACTTT.